This T cell receptor (beta chain) is drawn from a study of cytomegalovirus exposure and HLA in healthy donors. Trimming stripped 6 bases from V and 2 bases from J, with 13 bases between. Looked up from germline, CDR1 is MDHEN and CDR2 is SYDVKM. The CDR3 runs 14 residues. It was with 60 Vbeta and 13 Jbeta primers that the PCR ran. Repertoires were generated with immunoSEQ multiplex PCR, while TCRdb's copy carries only in-frame clones and drops some. This repertoire shows fewer than 140,000 clones, roughly 77% found once; its top ten account for 2% to 2.5%. This clone came up a few times. The V and J genes are TRBV28 and TRBJ1-1, with D uncertain. This TCR was sampled from a man aged 35 to 55 in good health and CMV-seronegative. Specimen: PBMCs. The CDR3 protein is CASSTPQFNTEAFF. For the CDR3, the DNA is TGTGCCAGCAGCACCCCCCAGTTTAACACTGAAGCTTTCTTT.